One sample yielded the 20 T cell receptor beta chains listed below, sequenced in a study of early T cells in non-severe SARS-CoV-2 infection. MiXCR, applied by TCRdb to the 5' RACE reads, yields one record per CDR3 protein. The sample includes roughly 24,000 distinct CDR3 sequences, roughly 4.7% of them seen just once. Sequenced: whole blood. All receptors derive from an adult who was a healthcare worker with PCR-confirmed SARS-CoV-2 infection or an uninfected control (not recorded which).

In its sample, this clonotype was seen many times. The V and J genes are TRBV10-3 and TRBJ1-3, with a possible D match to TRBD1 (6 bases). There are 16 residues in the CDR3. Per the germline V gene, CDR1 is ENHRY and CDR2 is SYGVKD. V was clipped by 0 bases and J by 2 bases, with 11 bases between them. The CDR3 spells CAISESLGAAGNTIYF. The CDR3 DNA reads TGTGCCATCAGTGAGTCCTTGGGGGCCGCTGGAAACACCATATATTTT.

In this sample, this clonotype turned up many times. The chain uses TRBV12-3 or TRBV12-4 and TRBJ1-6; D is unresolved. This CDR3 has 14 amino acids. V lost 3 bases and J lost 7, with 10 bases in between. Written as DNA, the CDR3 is TGTGCCAGCAGTTTTAACGGCTACAATTCACCCCTCCACTTT. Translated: CASSFNGYNSPLHF.

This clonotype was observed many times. The CDR3 sequence is CASRTHTGMDTGELFF. For the CDR3, the DNA is TGTGCCAGCAGGACCCATACAGGGATGGACACCGGGGAGCTGTTTTTT. This rearrangement joins TRBV28 to TRBJ2-2, with D possibly matching TRBD1 (6 bases). This CDR3 contains 16 residues. Germline V gene sequence: CDR1 MDHEN, CDR2 SYDVKM. The V end was cut by 6 bases, the J end by 3 bases, with 17 bases between.

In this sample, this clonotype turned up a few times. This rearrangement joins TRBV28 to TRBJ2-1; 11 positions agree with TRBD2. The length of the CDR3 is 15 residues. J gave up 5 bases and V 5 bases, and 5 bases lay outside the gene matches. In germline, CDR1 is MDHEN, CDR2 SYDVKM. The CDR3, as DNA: TGTGCCAGCAGTCTAGCGGGAGGAAAAAACAATGAGCAGTTCTTC. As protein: CASSLAGGKNNEQFF.

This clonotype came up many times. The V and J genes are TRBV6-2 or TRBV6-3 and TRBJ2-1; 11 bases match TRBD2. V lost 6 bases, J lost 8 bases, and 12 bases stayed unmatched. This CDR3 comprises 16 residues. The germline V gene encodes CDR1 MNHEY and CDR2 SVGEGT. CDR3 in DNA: TGTGCCAGCAGGCGGGACCCGGGACTAGCGGAGGATGAGCAGTTCTTC. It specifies CASRRDPGLAEDEQFF.

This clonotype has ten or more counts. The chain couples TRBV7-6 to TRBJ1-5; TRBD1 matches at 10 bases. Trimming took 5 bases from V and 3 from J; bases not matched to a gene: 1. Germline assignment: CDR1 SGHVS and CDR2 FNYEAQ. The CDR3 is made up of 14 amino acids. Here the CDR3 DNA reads TGTGCCAGCAGCGGGACAGGGGACAATCAGCCCCAGCATTTT. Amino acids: CASSGTGDNQPQHF.

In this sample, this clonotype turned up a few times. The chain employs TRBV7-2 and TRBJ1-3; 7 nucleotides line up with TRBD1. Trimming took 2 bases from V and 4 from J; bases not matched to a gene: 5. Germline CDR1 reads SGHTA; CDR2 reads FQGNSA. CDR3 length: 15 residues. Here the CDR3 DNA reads TGTGCCAGCAGCTTATCGAGGGGGCCCGGAAACACCATATATTTT. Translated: CASSLSRGPGNTIYF. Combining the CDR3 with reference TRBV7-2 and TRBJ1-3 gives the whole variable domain GAGVSQSPSNKVTEKGKDVELRCDPISGHTALYWYRQSLGQGLEFLIYFQGNSAPDKSGLPSDRFSAERTGGSVSTLTIQRTQQEDSAVYLCASSLSRGPGNTIYFGEGSWLTVV.

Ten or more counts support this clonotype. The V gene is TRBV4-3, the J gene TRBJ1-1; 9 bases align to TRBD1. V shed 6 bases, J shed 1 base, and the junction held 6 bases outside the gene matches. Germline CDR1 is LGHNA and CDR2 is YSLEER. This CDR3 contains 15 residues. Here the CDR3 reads CASRGLQGANTEAFF. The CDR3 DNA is TGCGCCAGCAGAGGCTTACAGGGGGCGAACACTGAAGCTTTCTTT.

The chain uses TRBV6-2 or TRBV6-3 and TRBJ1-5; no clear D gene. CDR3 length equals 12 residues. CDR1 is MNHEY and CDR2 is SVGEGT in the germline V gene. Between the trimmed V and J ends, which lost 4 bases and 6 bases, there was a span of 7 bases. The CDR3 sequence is CASSSLSQPQHF. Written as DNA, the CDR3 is TGTGCCAGCAGTTCCCTAAGTCAGCCCCAGCATTTT.

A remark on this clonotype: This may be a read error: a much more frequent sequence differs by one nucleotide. The DNA of the CDR3 is TGTGTCAGCAGTTTCCGCTATGGCTACACCTTC. Its protein is CVSSFRYGYTF. The genes are TRBV28 and TRBJ1-2; D remains ambiguous. The CDR3 covers 11 residues. The germline gives CDR1 MDHEN, CDR2 SYDVKM.

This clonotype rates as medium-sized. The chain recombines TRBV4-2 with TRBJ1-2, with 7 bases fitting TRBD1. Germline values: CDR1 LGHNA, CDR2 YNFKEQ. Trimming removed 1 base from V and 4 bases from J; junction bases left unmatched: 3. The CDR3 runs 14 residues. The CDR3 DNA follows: TGTGCCAGCAGCCAAGTGGGACAGCTCTATGGCTACACCTTC. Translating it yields CASSQVGQLYGYTF.

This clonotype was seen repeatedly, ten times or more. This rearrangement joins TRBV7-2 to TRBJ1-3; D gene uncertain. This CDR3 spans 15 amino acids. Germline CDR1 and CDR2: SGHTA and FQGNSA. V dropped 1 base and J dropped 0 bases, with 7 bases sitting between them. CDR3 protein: CASSLGPNSGNTIYF. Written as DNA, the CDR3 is TGTGCCAGCAGCTTAGGCCCGAACTCTGGAAACACCATATATTTT.

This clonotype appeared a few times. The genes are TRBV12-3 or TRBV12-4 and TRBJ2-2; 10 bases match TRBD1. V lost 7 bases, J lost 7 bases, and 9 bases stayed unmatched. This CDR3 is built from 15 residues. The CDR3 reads CASITGTGVFGELFF. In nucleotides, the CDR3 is TGTGCCAGCATAACCGGGACAGGGGTCTTCGGGGAGCTGTTTTTT.

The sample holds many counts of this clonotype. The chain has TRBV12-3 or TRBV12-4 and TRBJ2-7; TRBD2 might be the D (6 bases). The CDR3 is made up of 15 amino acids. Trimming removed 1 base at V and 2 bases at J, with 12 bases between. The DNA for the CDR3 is TGTGCCAGCAGTTTAGTCGGGAGTGTCACCTACGAGCAGTACTTC. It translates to CASSLVGSVTYEQYF.

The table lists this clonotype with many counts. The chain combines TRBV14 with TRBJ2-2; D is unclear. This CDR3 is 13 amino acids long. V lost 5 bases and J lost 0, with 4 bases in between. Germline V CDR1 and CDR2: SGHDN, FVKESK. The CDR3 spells CASSNTNTGELFF. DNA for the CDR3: TGTGCCAGCAGCAACACGAACACCGGGGAGCTGTTTTTT.

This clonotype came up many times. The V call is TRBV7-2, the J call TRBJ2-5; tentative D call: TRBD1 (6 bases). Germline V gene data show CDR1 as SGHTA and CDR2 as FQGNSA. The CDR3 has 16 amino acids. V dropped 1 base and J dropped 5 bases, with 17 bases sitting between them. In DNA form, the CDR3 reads TGTGCCAGCAGCTTAGGACTTCAAGGGGGTTTGGAGACCCAGTACTTC. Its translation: CASSLGLQGGLETQYF.

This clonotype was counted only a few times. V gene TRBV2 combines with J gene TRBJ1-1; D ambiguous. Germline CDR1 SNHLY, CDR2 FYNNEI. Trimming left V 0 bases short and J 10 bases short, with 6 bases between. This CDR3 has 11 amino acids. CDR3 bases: TGTGCCAGCAGTGAAGCGATTTCAGCTTTCTTT. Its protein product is CASSEAISAFF.

In DNA, the CDR3 is TGTGCCAGCAGTTCGGGACTAGCGGGGGACTTCTACCAAGAGACCCAGTACTTC. It is translated as CASSSGLAGDFYQETQYF. V usage is TRBV7-3 and J usage is TRBJ2-5; 14 positions agree with TRBD2. Per the germline V gene, CDR1 is SGHTA and CDR2 is FQGTGA. After removal of 6 bases from V and 0 bases from J, the junction contained 9 bases not matched to a gene. This CDR3 is built from 18 residues.

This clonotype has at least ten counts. The CDR3 DNA reads as TGCGCCAGCAGCCAAGACGTCGGTCACAACTCCTACAATGAGCAGTTCTTC. Its translation: CASSQDVGHNSYNEQFF. This sequence joins TRBV4-3 and TRBJ2-1; no clear D. Trimming shortened V by 0 bases and J by 0 bases, and 12 bases separated the two germline ends. The V gene's germline CDR1 is LGHNA and CDR2 YSLEER. The CDR3 runs to 17 residues.

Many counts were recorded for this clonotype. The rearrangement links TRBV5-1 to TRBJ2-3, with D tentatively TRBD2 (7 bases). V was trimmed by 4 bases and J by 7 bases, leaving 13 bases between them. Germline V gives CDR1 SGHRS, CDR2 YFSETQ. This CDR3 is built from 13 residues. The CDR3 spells CASSVTGGHTQYF. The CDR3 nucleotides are TGCGCCAGCAGCGTGACGGGGGGCCATACGCAGTATTTT.